This section outlines one T cell receptor (beta chain) sequence together with its context. Its antigen is unidentified. These data belong to a study of shared clonotypes between healthy human individuals. General study findings and limits: Against clonotypes common to all four donors, non-shared ones had lower generation probabilities.

CD4+ cells underwent separation, giving CD45RA+ naive and CD45RA-negative memory subsets. CDR1 and CDR2 (germline): ENHRY, SYGVKD. This CDR3 spans 17 amino acids. V was clipped by 2 bases and J by 1 base, with 18 bases between them. The protocol was immunoSEQ multiplex PCR, while the TCRdb copy is restricted to in-frame clones and leaves out a portion. The data show hundreds of thousands of clones, about 78% seen once. What was sequenced was memory CD4+ T cells sorted from blood. Subset meaning: CD45RA-negative fraction. J is TRBJ2-7 and V is TRBV10-3, with a possible D match to TRBD1 (6 bases). The sequence was collected from a woman aged 25 to 39 in good health. This CDR3 reads CAISERPPGQGSYEQYF. CDR3 bases: TGTGCCATCAGTGAGCGACCTCCGGGACAAGGGTCCTACGAGCAGTACTTC.